The entry below gives a single TCR beta chain sequence along with its context. This sample is drawn from a study of OX40 agonist ivuxolimab in advanced cancers. In the study overall: Allowance was made for prior anti-PD-1, anti-PD-L1 or anti-CTLA-4 therapy, and 40% to 45% had some.

Sequenced by immunoSEQ multiplex PCR; TCRdb stores in-frame clones only, minus some. This sample has 55,000 to 70,000 clones, with 86% found just once. This TCR was sampled from an adult with an advanced solid tumor such as melanoma, head and neck, liver or kidney cancer. The sample consisted of CD4+ or CD8+ T cells sorted from blood, taken in a trial of the OX40 agonist ivuxolimab.

The CDR3 sequence is CASSLSPGATLYGYTF. The DNA for the CDR3 is TGTGCCAGCAGCTTAAGCCCGGGGGCGACCCTCTATGGCTACACCTTC. The chain links TRBV7-2 to TRBJ1-2; a weak D match, TRBD1 (6 bases). The ends were cut back, 2 bases at V and 4 bases at J, with 17 bases in the middle. The V gene's germline CDR1 is SGHTA and CDR2 FQGNSA. This CDR3 is built from 16 residues.